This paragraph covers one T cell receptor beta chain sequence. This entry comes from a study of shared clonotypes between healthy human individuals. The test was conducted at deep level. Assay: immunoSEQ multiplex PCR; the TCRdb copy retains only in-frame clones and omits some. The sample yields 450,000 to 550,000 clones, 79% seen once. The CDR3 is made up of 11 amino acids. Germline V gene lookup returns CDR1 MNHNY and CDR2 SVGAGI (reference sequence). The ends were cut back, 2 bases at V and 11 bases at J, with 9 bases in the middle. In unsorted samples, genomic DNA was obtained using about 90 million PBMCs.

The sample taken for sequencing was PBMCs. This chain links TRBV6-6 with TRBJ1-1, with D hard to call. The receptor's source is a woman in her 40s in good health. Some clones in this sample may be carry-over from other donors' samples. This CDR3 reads CASSYRTGAFF. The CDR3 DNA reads TGTGCCAGCAGTTACCGGACCGGTGCTTTCTTT.